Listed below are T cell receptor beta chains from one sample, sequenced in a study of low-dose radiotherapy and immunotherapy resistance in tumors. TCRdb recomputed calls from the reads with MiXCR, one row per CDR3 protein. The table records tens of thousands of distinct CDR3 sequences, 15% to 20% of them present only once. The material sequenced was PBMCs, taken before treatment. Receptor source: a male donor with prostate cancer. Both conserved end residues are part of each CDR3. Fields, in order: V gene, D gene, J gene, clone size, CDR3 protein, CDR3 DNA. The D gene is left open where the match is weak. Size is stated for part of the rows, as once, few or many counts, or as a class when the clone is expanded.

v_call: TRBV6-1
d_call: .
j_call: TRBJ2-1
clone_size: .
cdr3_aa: CASREGGNEQFF
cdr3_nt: TGTGCCAGCAGAGAGGGGGGGAATGAGCAGTTCTTC

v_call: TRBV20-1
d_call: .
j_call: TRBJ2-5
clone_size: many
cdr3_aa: CSARDRSAPQTQYF
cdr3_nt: TGCAGTGCTAGAGATCGTAGCGCTCCACAGACCCAGTACTTC

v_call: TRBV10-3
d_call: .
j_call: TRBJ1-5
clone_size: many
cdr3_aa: CAISPSNQPQHF
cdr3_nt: TGTGCCATCAGCCCTTCCAATCAGCCCCAGCATTTT

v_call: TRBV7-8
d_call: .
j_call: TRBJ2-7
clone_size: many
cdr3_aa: CASSFDRWSYEQYF
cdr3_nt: TGTGCCAGCAGCTTTGATAGGTGGTCCTACGAGCAGTACTTC

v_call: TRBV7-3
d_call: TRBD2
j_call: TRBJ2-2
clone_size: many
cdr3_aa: CASSVLAGGVGELFF
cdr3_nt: TGTGCCAGCAGCGTTCTAGCGGGAGGAGTCGGGGAGCTGTTTTTT

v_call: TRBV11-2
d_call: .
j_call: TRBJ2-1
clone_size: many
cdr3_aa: CASSLESRNEQFF
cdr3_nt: TGTGCCAGCAGCTTAGAGAGTCGCAATGAGCAGTTCTTC

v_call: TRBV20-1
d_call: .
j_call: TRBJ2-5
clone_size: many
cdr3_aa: CSAQLGQETQYF
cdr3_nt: TGCAGTGCTCAGCTGGGGCAAGAGACCCAGTACTTC

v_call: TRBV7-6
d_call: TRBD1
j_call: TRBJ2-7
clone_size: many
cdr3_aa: CASSTPGQGVYEQYF
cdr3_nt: TGTGCCAGCAGCACGCCGGGACAGGGTGTCTACGAGCAGTACTTC

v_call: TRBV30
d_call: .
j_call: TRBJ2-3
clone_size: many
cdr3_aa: CAWSVLEDTQYF
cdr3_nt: TGTGCCTGGAGTGTACTCGAAGATACGCAGTATTTT

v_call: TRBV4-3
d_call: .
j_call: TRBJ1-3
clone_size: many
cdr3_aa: CASSQDGYVSSGNTIYF
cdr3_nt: TGCGCCAGCAGCCAAGACGGGTATGTCTCCTCTGGAAACACCATATATTTT

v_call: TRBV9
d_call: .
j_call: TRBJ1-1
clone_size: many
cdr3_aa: CASSVSGVMNTEAFF
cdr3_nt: TGTGCCAGCAGCGTCTCAGGGGTTATGAACACTGAAGCTTTCTTT

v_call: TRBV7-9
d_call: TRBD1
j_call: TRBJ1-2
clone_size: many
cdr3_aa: CASSLRSPTGGLYGYTF
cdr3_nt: TGTGCCAGCAGCTTACGGTCCCCGACAGGGGGCCTCTATGGCTACACCTTC

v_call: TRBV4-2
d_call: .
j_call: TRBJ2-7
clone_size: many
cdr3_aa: CASSPSPGSIYEQYF
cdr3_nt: TGTGCCAGCAGCCCAAGTCCCGGGAGTATATACGAGCAGTACTTC

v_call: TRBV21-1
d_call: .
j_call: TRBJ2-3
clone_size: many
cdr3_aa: CASVDRREADTQYF
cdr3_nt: TGTGCCAGCGTGGACAGGCGAGAGGCAGATACGCAGTATTTT

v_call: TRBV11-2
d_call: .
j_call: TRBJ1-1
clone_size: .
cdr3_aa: CVSSLGVNTEAFF
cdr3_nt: TGTGTCAGCAGCTTAGGGGTGAACACTGAAGCTTTCTTT

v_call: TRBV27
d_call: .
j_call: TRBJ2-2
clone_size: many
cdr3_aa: CASSSGYQDTGELFF
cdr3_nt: TGTGCCAGCAGTTCTGGGTACCAAGACACCGGGGAGCTGTTTTTT

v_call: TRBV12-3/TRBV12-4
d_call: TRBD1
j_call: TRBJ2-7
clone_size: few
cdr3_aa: CASSARDRESYEQYF
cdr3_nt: TGTGCCAGCAGTGCCCGGGACAGAGAGTCCTACGAGCAGTACTTC

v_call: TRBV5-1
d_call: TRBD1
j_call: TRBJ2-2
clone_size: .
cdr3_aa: CASDRTGDLNTGELFF
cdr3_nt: TGCGCCAGCGACAGGACAGGGGACCTGAACACCGGGGAGCTGTTTTTT

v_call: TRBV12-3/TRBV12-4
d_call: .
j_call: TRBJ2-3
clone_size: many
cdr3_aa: CASSRLLGPDTQYF
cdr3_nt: TGTGCCAGCAGCCGTCTACTAGGCCCAGATACGCAGTATTTT

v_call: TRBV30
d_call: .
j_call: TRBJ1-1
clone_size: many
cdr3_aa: CAWQGTEAFF
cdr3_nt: TGTGCCTGGCAGGGCACTGAAGCTTTCTTT

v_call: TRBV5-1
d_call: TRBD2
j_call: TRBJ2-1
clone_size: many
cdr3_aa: CASSFTSGRDGNEQFF
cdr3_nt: TGCGCCAGCAGCTTTACGAGCGGGAGGGATGGTAATGAGCAGTTCTTC

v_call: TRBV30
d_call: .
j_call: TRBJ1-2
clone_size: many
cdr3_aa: CAWNRAYGYTF
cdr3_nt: TGTGCCTGGAACAGGGCCTATGGCTACACCTTC

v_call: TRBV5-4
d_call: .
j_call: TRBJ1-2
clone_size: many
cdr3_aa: CASSLGTRNYGYTF
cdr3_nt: TGTGCCAGCAGCTTGGGGACAAGAAACTATGGCTACACCTTC

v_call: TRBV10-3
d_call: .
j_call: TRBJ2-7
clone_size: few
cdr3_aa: CAISDRDYEQYF
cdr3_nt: TGTGCCATCAGTGACCGGGACTACGAGCAGTACTTC

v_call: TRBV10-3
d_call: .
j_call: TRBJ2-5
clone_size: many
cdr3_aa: CAISESGGTEIQETQYF
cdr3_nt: TGTGCCATCAGTGAGTCGGGGGGGACAGAGATCCAAGAGACCCAGTACTTC

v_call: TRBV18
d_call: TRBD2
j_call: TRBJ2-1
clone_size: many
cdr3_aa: CASSRLTSGWNEQFF
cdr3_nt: TGTGCCAGCTCACGATTAACTAGCGGTTGGAATGAGCAGTTCTTC

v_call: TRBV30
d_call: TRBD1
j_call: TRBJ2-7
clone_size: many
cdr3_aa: CAWSPSIDRAEQYF
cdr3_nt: TGTGCCTGGAGCCCCAGCATCGACAGGGCCGAGCAGTACTTC

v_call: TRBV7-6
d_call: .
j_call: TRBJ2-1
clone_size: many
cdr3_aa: CASSLAQGNEQFF
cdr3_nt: TGTGCCAGCAGCTTAGCACAGGGCAATGAGCAGTTCTTC

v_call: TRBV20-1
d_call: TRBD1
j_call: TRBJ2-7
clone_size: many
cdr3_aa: CSAFGGRDSPYEQYF
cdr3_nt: TGCAGTGCCTTCGGAGGAAGGGACAGCCCCTACGAGCAGTACTTC

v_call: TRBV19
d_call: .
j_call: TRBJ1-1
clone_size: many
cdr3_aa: CASRKQNLNTEAFF
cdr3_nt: TGTGCCAGTCGAAAACAGAATTTGAACACTGAAGCTTTCTTT

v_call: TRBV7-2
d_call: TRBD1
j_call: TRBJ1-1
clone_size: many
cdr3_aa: CASSRQGAMHTEAFF
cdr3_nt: TGTGCCAGCAGCCGACAGGGGGCGATGCACACTGAAGCTTTCTTT

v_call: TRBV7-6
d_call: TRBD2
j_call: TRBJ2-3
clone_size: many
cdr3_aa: CASSLTSGSPDTQYF
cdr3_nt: TGTGCCAGCAGTTTGACTAGCGGGAGCCCAGATACGCAGTATTTT

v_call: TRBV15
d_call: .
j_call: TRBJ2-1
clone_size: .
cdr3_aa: CATSRVRGSYNEQFF
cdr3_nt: TGTGCCACCAGCAGAGTTCGGGGCTCCTACAATGAGCAGTTCTTC

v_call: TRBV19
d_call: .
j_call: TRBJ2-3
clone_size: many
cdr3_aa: CASSFDLRTDTQYF
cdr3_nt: TGTGCCAGTAGTTTTGACTTAAGGACAGATACGCAGTATTTT

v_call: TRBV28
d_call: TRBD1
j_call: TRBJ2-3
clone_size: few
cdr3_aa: CASSTQGADTQYF
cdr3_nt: TGTGCCAGCAGCACACAGGGGGCAGATACGCAGTATTTT

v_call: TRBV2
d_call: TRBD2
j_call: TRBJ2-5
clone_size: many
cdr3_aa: CASSPILAEGWETQYF
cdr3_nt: TGTGCCAGCAGCCCTATCCTAGCGGAGGGTTGGGAGACCCAGTACTTC

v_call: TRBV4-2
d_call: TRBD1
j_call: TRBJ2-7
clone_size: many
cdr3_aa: CASSERTGDSYEQYF
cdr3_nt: TGTGCCAGCAGCGAAAGGACAGGCGACTCCTACGAGCAGTACTTC

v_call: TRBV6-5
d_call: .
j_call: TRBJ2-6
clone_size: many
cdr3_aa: CASNKFAGGSITDGANVLTF
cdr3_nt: TGTGCCAGCAACAAATTTGCTGGGGGATCAATCACTGATGGGGCCAACGTCCTGACTTTC

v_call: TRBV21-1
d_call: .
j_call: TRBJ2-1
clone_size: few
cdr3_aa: CASSNTKQGTHEQFF
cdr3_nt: TGTGCCAGCAGCAACACAAAACAGGGGACCCATGAGCAGTTCTTC

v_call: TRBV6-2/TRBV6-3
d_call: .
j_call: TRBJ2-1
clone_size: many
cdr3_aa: CASSYFTWGVSYNEQFF
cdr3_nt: TGTGCCAGCAGTTATTTTACGTGGGGGGTCTCCTACAATGAGCAGTTCTTC

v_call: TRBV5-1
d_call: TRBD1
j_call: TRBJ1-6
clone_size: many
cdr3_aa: CASSLDDRGSPLHF
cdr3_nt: TGCGCCAGCAGCTTGGATGACAGGGGATCACCCCTCCACTTT

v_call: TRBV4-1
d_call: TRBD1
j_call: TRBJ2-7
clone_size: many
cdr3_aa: CASSRGTGSSYEQYF
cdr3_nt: TGCGCCAGCAGCCGGGGGACAGGTTCCTCCTACGAGCAGTACTTC

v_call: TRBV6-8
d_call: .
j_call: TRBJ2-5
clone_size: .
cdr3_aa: CASSVWAGWETQYF
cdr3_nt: TGTGCCAGCAGTGTCTGGGCGGGGTGGGAGACCCAGTACTTC

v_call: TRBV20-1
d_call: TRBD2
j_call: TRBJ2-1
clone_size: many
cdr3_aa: CSAKLAGTYNEQFF
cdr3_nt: TGCAGTGCAAAGCTAGCGGGGACCTACAATGAGCAGTTCTTC

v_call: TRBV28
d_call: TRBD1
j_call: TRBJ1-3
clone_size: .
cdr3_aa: CASSLLYPQGHTIYF
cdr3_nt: TGTGCCAGCAGTCTACTCTACCCACAGGGGCACACCATATATTTT

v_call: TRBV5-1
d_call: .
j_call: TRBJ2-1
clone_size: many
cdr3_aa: CASSLGDINNEQFF
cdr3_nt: TGCGCCAGCAGCTTGGGGGACATTAACAATGAGCAGTTCTTC

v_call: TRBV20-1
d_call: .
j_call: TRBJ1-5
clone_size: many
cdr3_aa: CSAQEYSNQPQHF
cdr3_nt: TGCAGTGCCCAGGAGTATAGCAATCAGCCCCAGCATTTT

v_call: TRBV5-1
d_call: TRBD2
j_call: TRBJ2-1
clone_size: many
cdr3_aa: CASSFRSTSASSYNEQFF
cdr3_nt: TGCGCCAGCAGCTTCAGATCGACTAGCGCAAGCTCCTACAATGAGCAGTTCTTC

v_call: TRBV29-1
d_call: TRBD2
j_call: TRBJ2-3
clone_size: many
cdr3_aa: CSVGGGLAEADTQYF
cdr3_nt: TGCAGCGTTGGGGGGGGACTAGCAGAAGCAGATACGCAGTATTTT

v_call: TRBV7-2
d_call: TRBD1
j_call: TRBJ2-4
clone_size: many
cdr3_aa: CASSSDRNIQYF
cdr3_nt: TGTGCCAGCAGCTCGGACAGGAACATTCAGTACTTC

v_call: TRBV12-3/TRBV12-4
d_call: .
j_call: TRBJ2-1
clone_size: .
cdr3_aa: CASSLPGEQFF
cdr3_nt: TGTGCCAGCAGTTTGCCGGGGGAGCAGTTCTTC

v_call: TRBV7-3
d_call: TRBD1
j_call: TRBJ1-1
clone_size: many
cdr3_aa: CASSLRPITGGSDTEAFF
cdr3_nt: TGTGCCAGCAGCTTAAGGCCGATAACAGGGGGGTCGGACACTGAAGCTTTCTTT

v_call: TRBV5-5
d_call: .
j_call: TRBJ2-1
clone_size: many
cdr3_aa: CASRPTLASSSYNEQFF
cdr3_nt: TGTGCCAGCAGACCCACTCTAGCGTCTAGCTCCTACAATGAGCAGTTCTTC

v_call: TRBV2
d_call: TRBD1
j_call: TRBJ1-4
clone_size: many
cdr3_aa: CASNGQGANEKLFF
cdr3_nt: TGTGCCAGCAATGGACAGGGAGCTAATGAAAAACTGTTTTTT

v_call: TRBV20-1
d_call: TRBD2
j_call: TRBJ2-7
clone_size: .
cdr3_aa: CSAGGLAEPSYEQYF
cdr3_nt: TGCAGTGCTGGGGGACTAGCGGAGCCTTCCTACGAGCAGTACTTC

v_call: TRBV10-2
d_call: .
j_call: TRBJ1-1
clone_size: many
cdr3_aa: CASSEGRGTEAFF
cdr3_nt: TGCGCCAGCAGTGAGGGGAGGGGTACTGAAGCTTTCTTT

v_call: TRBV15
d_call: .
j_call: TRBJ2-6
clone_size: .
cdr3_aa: CATSTGDRSSGANVLTF
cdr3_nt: TGTGCCACCAGCACAGGCGACCGGTCCTCTGGGGCCAACGTCCTGACTTTC

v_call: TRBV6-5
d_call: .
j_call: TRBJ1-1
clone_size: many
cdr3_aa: CASSYSRGPNTEAFF
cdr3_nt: TGTGCCAGCAGTTATAGCAGGGGCCCGAACACTGAAGCTTTCTTT